This TCR beta chain was identified in a study of cytomegalovirus exposure and HLA in healthy donors. Primers for the PCR totalled 60 Vbeta and 13 Jbeta. Some clones are missing from TCRdb's copy, which holds only in-frame ones; the method was immunoSEQ multiplex PCR. The sample yields approximately 160,000 clones, about 70% seen once. Trimming took off 1 base at V and 5 bases at J, with 3 bases between the two ends. Germline V lookup: CDR1 SEHNR, CDR2 FQNEAQ (reference sequence). The CDR3 is 12 amino acids. The TCR sequence derives from a woman under 30 in good health and CMV-seropositive. The chain employs TRBV7-9 and TRBJ2-1; D gene ambiguous. Material for sequencing was PBMCs. The DNA of the CDR3 is TGTGCCAGCAGCTTAGTAGACAATGAGCAGTTCTTC. Amino acids: CASSLVDNEQFF. The whole variable domain, filled in from reference TRBV7-9 and TRBJ2-1, reads DTGVSQNPRHKITKRGQNVTFRCDPISEHNRLYWYRQTLGQGPEFLTYFQNEAQLEKSRLLSDRFSAERPKGSFSTLEIQRTEQGDSAMYLCASSLVDNEQFFGPGTRLTVL.